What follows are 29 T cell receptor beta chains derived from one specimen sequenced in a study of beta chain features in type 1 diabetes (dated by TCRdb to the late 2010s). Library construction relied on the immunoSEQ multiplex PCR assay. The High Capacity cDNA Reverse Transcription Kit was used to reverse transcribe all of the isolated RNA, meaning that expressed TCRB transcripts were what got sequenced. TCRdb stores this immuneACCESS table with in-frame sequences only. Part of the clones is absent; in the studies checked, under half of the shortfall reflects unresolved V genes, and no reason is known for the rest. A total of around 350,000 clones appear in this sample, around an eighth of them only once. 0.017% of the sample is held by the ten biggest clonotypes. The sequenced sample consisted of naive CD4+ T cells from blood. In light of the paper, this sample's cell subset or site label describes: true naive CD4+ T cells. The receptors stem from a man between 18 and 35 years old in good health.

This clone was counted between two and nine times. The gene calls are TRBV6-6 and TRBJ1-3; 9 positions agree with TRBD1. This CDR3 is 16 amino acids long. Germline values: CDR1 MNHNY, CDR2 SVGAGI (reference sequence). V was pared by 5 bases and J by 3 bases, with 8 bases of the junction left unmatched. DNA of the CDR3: TGTGCCAGCAGTAAGCGACAGGGGGATCATGGAAACACCATATATTTT. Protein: CASSKRQGDHGNTIYF.

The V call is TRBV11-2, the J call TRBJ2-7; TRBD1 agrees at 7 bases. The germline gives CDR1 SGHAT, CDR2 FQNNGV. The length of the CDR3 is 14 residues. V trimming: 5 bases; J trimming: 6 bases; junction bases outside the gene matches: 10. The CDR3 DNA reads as TGTGCCAGCAGCATATTACAGGGGATCGGCGAGCAGTACTTC. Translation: CASSILQGIGEQYF.

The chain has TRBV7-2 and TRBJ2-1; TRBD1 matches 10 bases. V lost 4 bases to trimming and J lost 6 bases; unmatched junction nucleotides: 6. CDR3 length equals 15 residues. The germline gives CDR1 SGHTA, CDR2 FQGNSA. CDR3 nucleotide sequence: TGTGCCAGCAGCTCAGGACAGGGGGTTGTCAATGAGCAGTTCTTC. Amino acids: CASSSGQGVVNEQFF.

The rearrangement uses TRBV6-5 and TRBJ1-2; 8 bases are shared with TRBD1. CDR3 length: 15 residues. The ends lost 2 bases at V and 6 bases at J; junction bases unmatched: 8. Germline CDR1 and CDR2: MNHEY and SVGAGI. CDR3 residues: CASSYHGTGDNGYTF. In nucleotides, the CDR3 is TGTGCCAGCAGTTACCACGGGACAGGAGATAATGGCTACACCTTC.

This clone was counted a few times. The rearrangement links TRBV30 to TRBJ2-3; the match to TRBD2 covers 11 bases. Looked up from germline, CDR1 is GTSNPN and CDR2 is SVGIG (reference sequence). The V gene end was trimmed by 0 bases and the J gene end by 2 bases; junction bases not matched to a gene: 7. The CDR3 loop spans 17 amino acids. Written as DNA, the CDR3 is TGTGCCTGGAGTGTGAGTCTAGCGGGGGGTCCCACAGATACGCAGTATTTT. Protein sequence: CAWSVSLAGGPTDTQYF.

The CDR3, as DNA: TGTGCCAGCAGTGAGCTCTCCAGCGTCTCTGGGGCCAACGTCCTGACTTTC. Its translation is CASSELSSVSGANVLTF. The V call is TRBV6-4, the J call TRBJ2-6; D gene ambiguous. Germline V lookup: CDR1 MRHNA, CDR2 SNTAGT. The CDR3 runs 17 residues. V lost 3 bases and J lost 0, with 12 bases in between.

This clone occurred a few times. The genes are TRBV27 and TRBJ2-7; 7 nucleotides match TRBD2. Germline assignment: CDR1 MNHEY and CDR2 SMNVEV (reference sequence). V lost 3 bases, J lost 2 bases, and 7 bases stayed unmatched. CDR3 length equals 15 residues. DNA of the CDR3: TGTGCCAGCAGTTTGTATAGCGGGTCCACCTACGAGCAGTACTTC. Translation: CASSLYSGSTYEQYF.

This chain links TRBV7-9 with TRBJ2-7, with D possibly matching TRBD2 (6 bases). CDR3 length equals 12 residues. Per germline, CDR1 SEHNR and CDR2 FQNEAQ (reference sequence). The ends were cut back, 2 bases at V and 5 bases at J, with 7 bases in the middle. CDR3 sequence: CASSLSGDEQYF. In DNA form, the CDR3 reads TGTGCCAGCAGCTTATCGGGGGACGAGCAGTACTTC.

The CDR3 region has the DNA TGTGCCAGCAAGAGACAGGGGGGCGAAAAACTGTTTTTT. It encodes CASKRQGGEKLFF. V is TRBV25-1 and J is TRBJ1-4; 9 bases map to TRBD1. The junction had 5 bases not matched to a gene; V was cut back by 7 bases and J by 8 bases. CDR3 length: 13 amino acids. Germline CDR1 is MGHDK and CDR2 is SYGVNS.

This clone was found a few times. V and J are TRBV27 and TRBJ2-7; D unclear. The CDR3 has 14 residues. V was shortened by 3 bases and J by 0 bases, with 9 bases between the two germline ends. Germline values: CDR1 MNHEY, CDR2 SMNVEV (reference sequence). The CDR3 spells CASSFLANSYEQYF. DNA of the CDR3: TGTGCCAGCAGTTTTTTGGCCAACTCCTACGAGCAGTACTTC.

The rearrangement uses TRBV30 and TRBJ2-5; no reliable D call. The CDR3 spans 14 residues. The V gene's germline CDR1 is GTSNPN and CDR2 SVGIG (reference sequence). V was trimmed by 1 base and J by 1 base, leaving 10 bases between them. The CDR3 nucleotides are TGTGCCTGGAGTGAAAACAGTGTCCAAGAGACCCAGTACTTC. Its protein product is CAWSENSVQETQYF.

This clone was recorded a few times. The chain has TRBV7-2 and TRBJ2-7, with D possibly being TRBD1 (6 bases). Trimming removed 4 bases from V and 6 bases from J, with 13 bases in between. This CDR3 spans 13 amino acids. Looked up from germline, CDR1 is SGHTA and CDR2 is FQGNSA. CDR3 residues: CASSSRQVAEQYF. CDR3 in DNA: TGTGCCAGCAGCTCCCGACAGGTAGCCGAGCAGTACTTC. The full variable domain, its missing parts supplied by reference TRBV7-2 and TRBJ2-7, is GAGVSQSPSNKVTEKGKDVELRCDPISGHTALYWYRQSLGQGLEFLIYFQGNSAPDKSGLPSDRFSAERTGGSVSTLTIQRTQQEDSAVYLCASSSRQVAEQYFGPGTRLTVT.

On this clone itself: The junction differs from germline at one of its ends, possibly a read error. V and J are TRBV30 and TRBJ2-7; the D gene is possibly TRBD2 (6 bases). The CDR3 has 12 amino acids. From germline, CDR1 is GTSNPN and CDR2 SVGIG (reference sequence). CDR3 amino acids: CAWSVEVGLRHF. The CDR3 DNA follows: TGTGCCTGGAGTGTAGAGGTGGGACTCAGGCACTTC.

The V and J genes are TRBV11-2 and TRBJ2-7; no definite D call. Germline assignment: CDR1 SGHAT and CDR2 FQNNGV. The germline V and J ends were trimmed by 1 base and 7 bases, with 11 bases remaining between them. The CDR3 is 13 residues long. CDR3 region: CASSLGYSTEQYF. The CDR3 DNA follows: TGTGCCAGCAGCTTAGGGTACAGTACTGAGCAGTACTTC.

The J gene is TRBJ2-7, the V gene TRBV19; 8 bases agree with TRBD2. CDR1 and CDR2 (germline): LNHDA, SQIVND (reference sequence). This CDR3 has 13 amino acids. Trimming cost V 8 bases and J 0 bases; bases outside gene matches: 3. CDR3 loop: CASGTSPSYEQYF. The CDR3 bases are TGTGCCAGTGGGACTAGTCCCTCCTACGAGCAGTACTTC.

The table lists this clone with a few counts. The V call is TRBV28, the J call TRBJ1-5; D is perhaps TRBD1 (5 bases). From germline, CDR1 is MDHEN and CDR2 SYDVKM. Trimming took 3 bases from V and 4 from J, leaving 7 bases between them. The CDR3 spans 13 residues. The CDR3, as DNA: TGTGCCAGCAGTTTCGGGGGTAATCAGCCCCAGCATTTT. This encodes CASSFGGNQPQHF.

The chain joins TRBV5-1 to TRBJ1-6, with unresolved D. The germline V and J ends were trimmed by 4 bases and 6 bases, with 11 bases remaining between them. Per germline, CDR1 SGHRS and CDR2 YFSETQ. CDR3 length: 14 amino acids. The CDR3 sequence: CASSPGGRNSPLHF. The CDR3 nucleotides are TGCGCCAGCAGCCCGGGAGGTCGTAATTCACCCCTCCACTTT.

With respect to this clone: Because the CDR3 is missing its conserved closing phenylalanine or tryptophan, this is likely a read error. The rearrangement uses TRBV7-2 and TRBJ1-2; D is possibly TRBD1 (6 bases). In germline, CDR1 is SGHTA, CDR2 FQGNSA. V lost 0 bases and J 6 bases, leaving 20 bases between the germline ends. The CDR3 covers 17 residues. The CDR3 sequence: CASSLAPQSTGSNGYTL. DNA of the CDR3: TGTGCCAGCAGCTTAGCTCCCCAGTCCACAGGGTCGAATGGCTACACCCTC.

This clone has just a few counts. The CDR3: CASSSPAGGEQFF. DNA for the CDR3: TGTGCCAGCAGCTCCCCGGCGGGGGGTGAGCAGTTCTTC. V usage is TRBV5-4 and J usage is TRBJ2-1; 8 bases match TRBD2. Germline CDR1 and CDR2: SGHNT and YYREEE (reference sequence). The CDR3 runs to 13 residues. J was trimmed by 9 bases and V by 3 bases; bases with no gene match: 5.

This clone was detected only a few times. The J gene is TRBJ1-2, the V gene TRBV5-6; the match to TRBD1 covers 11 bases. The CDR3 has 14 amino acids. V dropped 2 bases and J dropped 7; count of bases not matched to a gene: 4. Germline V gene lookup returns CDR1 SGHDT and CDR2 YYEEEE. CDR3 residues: CASSFRTGGIGYTF. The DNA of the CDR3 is TGTGCCAGCAGCTTCAGGACAGGGGGCATTGGCTACACCTTC.

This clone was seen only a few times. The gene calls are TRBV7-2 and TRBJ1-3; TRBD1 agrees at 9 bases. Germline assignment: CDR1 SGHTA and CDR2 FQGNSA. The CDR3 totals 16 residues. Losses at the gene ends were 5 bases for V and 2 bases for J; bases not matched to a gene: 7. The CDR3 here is CASSNGQGSAGNTIYF. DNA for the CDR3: TGTGCCAGCAGCAACGGACAGGGGAGCGCTGGAAACACCATATATTTT.

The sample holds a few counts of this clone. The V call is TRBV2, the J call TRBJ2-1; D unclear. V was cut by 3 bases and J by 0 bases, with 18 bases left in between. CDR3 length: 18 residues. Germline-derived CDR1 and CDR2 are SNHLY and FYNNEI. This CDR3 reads CASSDPRRQASSYNEQFF. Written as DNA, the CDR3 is TGTGCCAGCAGTGACCCTCGTCGGCAGGCAAGCTCCTACAATGAGCAGTTCTTC.

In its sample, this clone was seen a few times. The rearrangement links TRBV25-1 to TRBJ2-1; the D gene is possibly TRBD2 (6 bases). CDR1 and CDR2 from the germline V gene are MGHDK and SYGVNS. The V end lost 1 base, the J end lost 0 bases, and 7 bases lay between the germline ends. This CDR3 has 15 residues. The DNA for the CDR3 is TGTGCCAGCAGTGAATTCGGGGGCTCCTACAATGAGCAGTTCTTC. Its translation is CASSEFGGSYNEQFF.

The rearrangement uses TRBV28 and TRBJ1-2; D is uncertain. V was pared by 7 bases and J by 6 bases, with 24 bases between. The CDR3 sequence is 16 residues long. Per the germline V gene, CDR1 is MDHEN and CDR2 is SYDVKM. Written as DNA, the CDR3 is TGTGCCAGCACCGAAGCGGGCTCAGACTCTCGGAATGGCTACACCTTC. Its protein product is CASTEAGSDSRNGYTF.

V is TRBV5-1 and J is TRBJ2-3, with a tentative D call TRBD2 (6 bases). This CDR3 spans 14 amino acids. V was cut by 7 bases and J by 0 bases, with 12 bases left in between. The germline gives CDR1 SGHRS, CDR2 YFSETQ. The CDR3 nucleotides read TGCGCCAGCCACATTGCGGGGAGCACAGATACGCAGTATTTT. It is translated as CASHIAGSTDTQYF.

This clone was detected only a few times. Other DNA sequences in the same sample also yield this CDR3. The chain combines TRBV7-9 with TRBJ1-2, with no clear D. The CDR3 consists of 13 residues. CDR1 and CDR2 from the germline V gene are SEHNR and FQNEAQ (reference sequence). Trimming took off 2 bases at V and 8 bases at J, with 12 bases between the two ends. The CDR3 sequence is CASSLSASGGYTF. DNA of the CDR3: TGTGCCAGCAGCTTATCCGCTAGCGGAGGCTACACCTTC. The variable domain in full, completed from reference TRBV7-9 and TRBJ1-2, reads DTGVSQNPRHKITKRGQNVTFRCDPISEHNRLYWYRQTLGQGPEFLTYFQNEAQLEKSRLLSDRFSAERPKGSFSTLEIQRTEQGDSAMYLCASSLSASGGYTFGSGTRLTVV.

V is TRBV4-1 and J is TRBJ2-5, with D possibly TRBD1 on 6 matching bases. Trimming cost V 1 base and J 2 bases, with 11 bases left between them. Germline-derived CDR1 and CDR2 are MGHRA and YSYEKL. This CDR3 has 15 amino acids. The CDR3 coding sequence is TGCGCCAGCAGCCAAGGGGACATAGGGCAAGAGACCCAGTACTTC. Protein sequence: CASSQGDIGQETQYF.

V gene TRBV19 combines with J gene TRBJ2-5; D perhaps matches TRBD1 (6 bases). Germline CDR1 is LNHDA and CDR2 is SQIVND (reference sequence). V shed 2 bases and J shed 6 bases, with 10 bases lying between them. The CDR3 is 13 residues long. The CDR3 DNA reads TGTGCCAGTAGTATATCCCAGGGGAAGACCCAGTACTTC. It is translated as CASSISQGKTQYF.

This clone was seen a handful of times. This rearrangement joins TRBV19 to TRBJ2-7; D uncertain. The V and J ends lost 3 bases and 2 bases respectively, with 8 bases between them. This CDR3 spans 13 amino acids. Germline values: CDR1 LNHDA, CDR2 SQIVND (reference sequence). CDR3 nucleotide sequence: TGTGCCAGTAGTATGCGTGGAGCCTACGAGCAGTACTTC. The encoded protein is CASSMRGAYEQYF.